These T cell receptor beta chains were read from a single sample in a study of shared clonotypes between healthy human individuals. The table came from immunoSEQ multiplex PCR; TCRdb's copy has only in-frame clones and leaves some out. The table includes about 2.1 million clones, just over 90% detected once. The sequencing input was naive CD8+ T cells from PBMCs. The receptors were sampled from a man younger than 30 in good health. Some clones in this sample may be carry-over from other donors' samples. The CDR3 runs from the conserved cysteine through the conserved F or W. Each record gives: CDR3 protein, CDR3 DNA, D gene, clone size, J gene, V gene. The D gene is left open where the match is weak. Clone size is stated in some rows and not others, as once, few, many or a class when expanded.

CDR3aa: CAISERLAGVFKQFF
CDR3nt: TGTGCCATCAGTGAGCGGCTAGCGGGAGTCTTTAAGCAGTTCTTC
d_gene: TRBD2
abundance: .
j_gene: TRBJ2-1
v_gene: TRBV10-3

CDR3aa: CASCGGGGFTGELFF
CDR3nt: TGTGCCAGCTGTGGGGGAGGAGGATTCACCGGGGAGCTGTTTTTT
d_gene: .
abundance: once
j_gene: TRBJ2-2
v_gene: TRBV28

CDR3aa: CASSPIITSFEQYF
CDR3nt: TGTGCCAGCAGTCCCATCATCACTAGTTTCGAGCAGTACTTC
d_gene: .
abundance: .
j_gene: TRBJ2-7
v_gene: TRBV27

CDR3aa: CASRAGGYTF
CDR3nt: TGTGCCAGCAGGGCGGGTGGCTACACCTTC
d_gene: .
abundance: .
j_gene: TRBJ1-2
v_gene: TRBV6-1

CDR3aa: CSAEMLGLAREQFF
CDR3nt: TGCAGCGCTGAAATGCTGGGACTAGCCCGTGAGCAGTTCTTC
d_gene: TRBD2
abundance: .
j_gene: TRBJ2-1
v_gene: TRBV29-1

CDR3aa: CASNPARGWMNTEAFF
CDR3nt: TGTGCCAGCAACCCTGCGAGGGGTTGGATGAACACTGAAGCTTTCTTT
d_gene: .
abundance: .
j_gene: TRBJ1-1
v_gene: TRBV6-6

CDR3aa: CASSDTGASYEQYF
CDR3nt: TGTGCCAGCAGCGACACAGGGGCCTCCTACGAGCAGTACTTC
d_gene: TRBD1
abundance: .
j_gene: TRBJ2-7
v_gene: TRBV5-4

CDR3aa: CASSPAGARNTEAFF
CDR3nt: TGTGCCAGCAGTCCCGCGGGGGCAAGGAACACTGAAGCTTTCTTT
d_gene: .
abundance: few
j_gene: TRBJ1-1
v_gene: TRBV27

CDR3aa: CATLRIGTGYGGYTF
CDR3nt: TGTGCCACCCTGCGAATTGGGACAGGGTATGGAGGCTACACCTTC
d_gene: TRBD1
abundance: once
j_gene: TRBJ1-2
v_gene: TRBV7-9

CDR3aa: CASSQDRLPDTQYF
CDR3nt: TGCGCCAGCAGCCAAGACAGACTTCCCGATACGCAGTATTTT
d_gene: .
abundance: .
j_gene: TRBJ2-3
v_gene: TRBV4-3

CDR3aa: CASSLGLAANTGELFF
CDR3nt: TGTGCCAGCAGCTTAGGGCTAGCGGCCAACACCGGGGAGCTGTTTTTT
d_gene: TRBD2
abundance: .
j_gene: TRBJ2-2
v_gene: TRBV7-6

CDR3aa: CASSLTSLYLASYEQYF
CDR3nt: TGTGCCAGCAGCTTGACTAGCCTGTACCTTGCCTCCTACGAGCAGTACTTC
d_gene: TRBD2
abundance: .
j_gene: TRBJ2-7
v_gene: TRBV7-2

CDR3aa: CSVASGAGELFF
CDR3nt: TGCAGCGTTGCCTCCGGGGCCGGGGAGCTGTTTTTT
d_gene: .
abundance: few
j_gene: TRBJ2-2
v_gene: TRBV29-1

CDR3aa: CASSLRLASSTDTQYF
CDR3nt: TGCGCCAGCAGCCTTCGACTAGCGTCTAGCACAGATACGCAGTATTTT
d_gene: TRBD2
abundance: .
j_gene: TRBJ2-3
v_gene: TRBV5-1

CDR3aa: CASSPWGGSSYEQYF
CDR3nt: TGTGCCAGCAGCCCCTGGGGAGGGAGCTCCTACGAGCAGTACTTC
d_gene: TRBD2
abundance: .
j_gene: TRBJ2-7
v_gene: TRBV4-2

CDR3aa: CASRPAGWSNQPQHF
CDR3nt: TGTGCCAGCAGACCGGCGGGGTGGAGCAATCAGCCCCAGCATTTT
d_gene: .
abundance: .
j_gene: TRBJ1-5
v_gene: TRBV28

CDR3aa: CASSVGDRTSGYTF
CDR3nt: TGTGCCAGCAGCGTAGGGGACAGGACGTCTGGCTACACCTTC
d_gene: TRBD1
abundance: .
j_gene: TRBJ1-2
v_gene: TRBV9

CDR3aa: CASGAVTTYGYTF
CDR3nt: TGTGCCAGCGGGGCAGTAACGACCTATGGCTACACCTTC
d_gene: .
abundance: .
j_gene: TRBJ1-2
v_gene: TRBV7-8

CDR3aa: CASSLGSRNPSTDTQYF
CDR3nt: TGTGCCAGCAGCTTAGGTTCTCGCAACCCTTCCACAGATACGCAGTATTTT
d_gene: .
abundance: once
j_gene: TRBJ2-3
v_gene: TRBV7-9

CDR3aa: CASSRTAMNTEAFF
CDR3nt: TGTGCCAGCAGTCGGACAGCTATGAACACTGAAGCTTTCTTT
d_gene: .
abundance: .
j_gene: TRBJ1-1
v_gene: TRBV28

CDR3aa: CASSTTTSGRIQETQYF
CDR3nt: TGTGCCAGTAGTACCACGACTAGCGGGAGGATTCAAGAGACCCAGTACTTC
d_gene: TRBD2
abundance: once
j_gene: TRBJ2-5
v_gene: TRBV19

CDR3aa: CATMTSGGYEQYF
CDR3nt: TGTGCCACTATGACTAGCGGGGGCTACGAGCAGTACTTC
d_gene: TRBD2
abundance: .
j_gene: TRBJ2-7
v_gene: TRBV27

CDR3aa: CSVGPTASAGANVLTF
CDR3nt: TGCAGCGTTGGTCCCACTGCCAGCGCTGGGGCCAACGTCCTGACTTTC
d_gene: .
abundance: few
j_gene: TRBJ2-6
v_gene: TRBV29-1

CDR3aa: CASSYGQGQQTPYEQYF
CDR3nt: TGTGCCAGCAGCTACGGACAGGGCCAACAGACCCCCTACGAGCAGTACTTC
d_gene: TRBD1
abundance: .
j_gene: TRBJ2-7
v_gene: TRBV5-6

CDR3aa: CASWGGNTIYF
CDR3nt: TGTGCCAGCTGGGGGGGAAACACCATATATTTT
d_gene: .
abundance: .
j_gene: TRBJ1-3
v_gene: TRBV28

CDR3aa: CASGRGAGQGVDGYTF
CDR3nt: TGTGCCAGCGGTAGAGGAGCGGGACAGGGCGTGGATGGCTACACCTTC
d_gene: TRBD1
abundance: .
j_gene: TRBJ1-2
v_gene: TRBV27

CDR3aa: CARSIRTRGIEQFF
CDR3nt: TGTGCCAGAAGCATACGGACCCGAGGGATTGAGCAGTTCTTC
d_gene: .
abundance: .
j_gene: TRBJ2-1
v_gene: TRBV5-3

CDR3aa: CASSLWAGVTDTQYF
CDR3nt: TGTGCCAGCAGTTTATGGGCTGGGGTCACAGATACGCAGTATTTT
d_gene: .
abundance: once
j_gene: TRBJ2-3
v_gene: TRBV28

CDR3aa: CASSHDSTTQYF
CDR3nt: TGTGCCAGCAGCCACGACAGTACAACGCAGTATTTT
d_gene: .
abundance: .
j_gene: TRBJ2-3
v_gene: TRBV9

CDR3aa: CASGWTGESNQPQHF
CDR3nt: TGTGCCAGCGGATGGACAGGGGAGAGCAATCAGCCCCAGCATTTT
d_gene: TRBD1
abundance: .
j_gene: TRBJ1-5
v_gene: TRBV4-2

CDR3aa: CASSRETATNEKLFF
CDR3nt: TGCGCCAGCAGCCGGGAGACAGCAACTAATGAAAAACTGTTTTTT
d_gene: .
abundance: .
j_gene: TRBJ1-4
v_gene: TRBV4-1

CDR3aa: CASTPRVVDTQYF
CDR3nt: TGTGCCAGCACCCCGCGGGTCGTGGATACGCAGTATTTT
d_gene: .
abundance: .
j_gene: TRBJ2-3
v_gene: TRBV2

CDR3aa: CASSPGVPSYEQYF
CDR3nt: TGTGCCAGCAGCCCAGGGGTTCCCTCCTACGAGCAGTACTTC
d_gene: .
abundance: .
j_gene: TRBJ2-7
v_gene: TRBV9

CDR3aa: CASSLGVLANEKLFF
CDR3nt: TGTGCCAGCAGTTTAGGGGTGTTAGCTAATGAAAAGCTGTTTTTT
d_gene: .
abundance: .
j_gene: TRBJ1-4
v_gene: TRBV27

CDR3aa: CAWSASRPRDTQYF
CDR3nt: TGTGCCTGGAGTGCGTCGCGGCCTCGGGATACGCAGTATTTT
d_gene: .
abundance: .
j_gene: TRBJ2-3
v_gene: TRBV30

CDR3aa: CASSYSNVASYNEQFF
CDR3nt: TGTGCCAGCAGTTACTCGAACGTAGCGTCCTACAATGAGCAGTTCTTC
d_gene: .
abundance: once
j_gene: TRBJ2-1
v_gene: TRBV6-5

CDR3aa: CAWSVGQPYQPQHF
CDR3nt: TGTGCCTGGAGTGTGGGACAGCCTTATCAGCCCCAGCATTTT
d_gene: TRBD1
abundance: .
j_gene: TRBJ1-5
v_gene: TRBV30

CDR3aa: CASSDGVSSSYNEQFF
CDR3nt: TGTGCCAGCAGTGATGGGGTCAGCAGCTCCTACAATGAGCAGTTCTTC
d_gene: .
abundance: .
j_gene: TRBJ2-1
v_gene: TRBV25-1

CDR3aa: CASSLDGRRGYTF
CDR3nt: TGTGCCAGCAGCTTAGACGGTCGAAGGGGCTACACCTTC
d_gene: .
abundance: .
j_gene: TRBJ1-2
v_gene: TRBV7-9

CDR3aa: CASSVVGATYNEQFF
CDR3nt: TGTGCCAGCAGCGTAGTGGGGGCAACCTACAATGAGCAGTTCTTC
d_gene: .
abundance: .
j_gene: TRBJ2-1
v_gene: TRBV9

CDR3aa: CASSPWTGGGGEQYF
CDR3nt: TGTGCCAGCAGTCCTTGGACGGGGGGGGGCGGCGAGCAGTACTTC
d_gene: TRBD2
abundance: .
j_gene: TRBJ2-7
v_gene: TRBV27

CDR3aa: CASSIRPGTEAFF
CDR3nt: TGTGCCAGTAGTATCCGGCCGGGCACTGAAGCTTTCTTT
d_gene: .
abundance: .
j_gene: TRBJ1-1
v_gene: TRBV19

CDR3aa: CASSLGPRGGYGYTF
CDR3nt: TGTGCCAGCAGCTTAGGACCGAGGGGGGGATATGGCTACACCTTC
d_gene: .
abundance: .
j_gene: TRBJ1-2
v_gene: TRBV7-9

CDR3aa: CASSQDLRSGLMEDWGLNQPQHF
CDR3nt: TGTGCCAGCAGCCAAGATTTACGGAGCGGACTGATGGAAGATTGGGGTCTCAATCAGCCCCAGCATTTT
d_gene: .
abundance: .
j_gene: TRBJ1-5
v_gene: TRBV4-2

CDR3aa: CASSVGTNTEAFF
CDR3nt: TGTGCCAGCAGTGTGGGAACGAACACTGAAGCTTTCTTT
d_gene: .
abundance: few
j_gene: TRBJ1-1
v_gene: TRBV25-1

CDR3aa: CASSTPDRAWVNEQFF
CDR3nt: TGTGCCAGCAGTACCCCGGACAGGGCCTGGGTCAATGAGCAGTTCTTC
d_gene: TRBD1
abundance: .
j_gene: TRBJ2-1
v_gene: TRBV28

CDR3aa: CASSPTGAEQFF
CDR3nt: TGTGCCAGCAGTCCCACAGGGGCCGAGCAGTTCTTC
d_gene: TRBD1
abundance: .
j_gene: TRBJ2-1
v_gene: TRBV6-6

CDR3aa: CASSPRAGESQPQHF
CDR3nt: TGTGCCAGCAGCCCCAGGGCCGGGGAGAGTCAGCCCCAGCATTTT
d_gene: .
abundance: .
j_gene: TRBJ1-5
v_gene: TRBV6-1

CDR3aa: CASSLSPSTGEQYF
CDR3nt: TGTGCCAGCAGTTTATCGCCTAGCACCGGCGAGCAGTACTTC
d_gene: .
abundance: .
j_gene: TRBJ2-7
v_gene: TRBV27

CDR3aa: CASSPLGAVEGYTF
CDR3nt: TGCGCCAGCAGCCCCCTAGGGGCAGTGGAGGGCTACACCTTC
d_gene: .
abundance: .
j_gene: TRBJ1-2
v_gene: TRBV5-1

CDR3aa: CASSFGSGELFF
CDR3nt: TGTGCCAGCAGCTTCGGGTCCGGGGAGCTGTTTTTT
d_gene: .
abundance: .
j_gene: TRBJ2-2
v_gene: TRBV7-9

CDR3aa: CASSVGGVFSTYEQYF
CDR3nt: TGTGCCAGCAGCGTAGGGGGGGTCTTTTCAACCTACGAGCAGTACTTC
d_gene: .
abundance: .
j_gene: TRBJ2-7
v_gene: TRBV9

CDR3aa: CASRVGQVSETQYF
CDR3nt: TGCGCCAGCAGGGTGGGACAGGTCTCAGAGACCCAGTACTTC
d_gene: TRBD1
abundance: .
j_gene: TRBJ2-5
v_gene: TRBV10-1

CDR3aa: CSVETGMNAYEQYF
CDR3nt: TGCAGCGTTGAGACAGGGATGAATGCCTACGAGCAGTACTTC
d_gene: TRBD1
abundance: .
j_gene: TRBJ2-7
v_gene: TRBV29-1